This is a list of T cell receptor beta chains from one sample in a study of blood T cells in healthy people across ages. A single record per CDR3 protein comes from TCRdb applying MiXCR to the 5' RACE reads. The sample includes about 1 million distinct CDR3 sequences, under 45% of them seen just once. The sample comprised blood. The receptor set was obtained from a woman between 55 and 75 years old in good health. Both conserved end residues are part of each CDR3. Each record gives: D gene, J gene, clone size, V gene, CDR3 DNA, CDR3 protein. D genes are given only for firm matches. Clone size is given for some rows only: seen once, a few or many times, or a class if the clone is expanded.

d_gene: TRBD2
j_gene: TRBJ2-7
abundance: .
v_gene: TRBV13
CDR3nt: TGTGCCAGCAGCTTAGTGACTAGCGGGAAATCCTACGAGCAGTACTTC
CDR3aa: CASSLVTSGKSYEQYF

d_gene: TRBD2
j_gene: TRBJ2-7
abundance: .
v_gene: TRBV11-2
CDR3nt: TGTGCCAGCAGCATCCGTAACCCGGGGGGTGAGCAGTACTTC
CDR3aa: CASSIRNPGGEQYF

d_gene: .
j_gene: TRBJ2-3
abundance: .
v_gene: TRBV27
CDR3nt: TGTGCCAGCACCTTAGGGGGCACAGATACGCAGTATTTT
CDR3aa: CASTLGGTDTQYF

d_gene: .
j_gene: TRBJ1-2
abundance: .
v_gene: TRBV5-4
CDR3nt: TGTGCCAGCAGCTTTCGGTCTGATGGCTACACCTTC
CDR3aa: CASSFRSDGYTF

d_gene: TRBD2
j_gene: TRBJ2-4
abundance: .
v_gene: TRBV20-1
CDR3nt: TGCAGTGCTAGCTTTGGGAGGGGTTTACGAAACATTCAGTACTTC
CDR3aa: CSASFGRGLRNIQYF

d_gene: TRBD2
j_gene: TRBJ2-1
abundance: many
v_gene: TRBV20-1
CDR3nt: TGCAGTGCTAGTCCCGCTAGCGGGAGTTTAATTTGGACGCAGTTCTTC
CDR3aa: CSASPASGSLIWTQFF

d_gene: .
j_gene: TRBJ2-1
abundance: .
v_gene: TRBV12-3/TRBV12-4
CDR3nt: TGTGCCAGCAGTTTTGAGCCCCGTGGGTACAATGAGCAGTTCTTC
CDR3aa: CASSFEPRGYNEQFF

d_gene: .
j_gene: TRBJ2-1
abundance: .
v_gene: TRBV12-3/TRBV12-4
CDR3nt: TGTGCCAGCACCTCGGACCGGTTTGAGCAGTTCTTC
CDR3aa: CASTSDRFEQFF

d_gene: .
j_gene: TRBJ1-1
abundance: .
v_gene: TRBV11-3
CDR3nt: TGTGCCAGCAGCTTAAGCCCAGACGCTGAAGCTTTCTTT
CDR3aa: CASSLSPDAEAFF

d_gene: TRBD2
j_gene: TRBJ2-1
abundance: .
v_gene: TRBV20-1
CDR3nt: TGCAGTGCTAGAGTTATAGTAGAACTAGCGGGAGTATATGAGCAGTTCTTC
CDR3aa: CSARVIVELAGVYEQFF

d_gene: .
j_gene: TRBJ2-1
abundance: .
v_gene: TRBV7-9
CDR3nt: TGTGCCAGCAGCTCCCTTCACGGGAGCTCCTACAATGAGCAGTTCTTC
CDR3aa: CASSSLHGSSYNEQFF

d_gene: .
j_gene: TRBJ1-1
abundance: few
v_gene: TRBV12-3/TRBV12-4
CDR3nt: TGTGCCAGCAGTCGACAGTTGACTGAAGCTTTCTTT
CDR3aa: CASSRQLTEAFF

d_gene: .
j_gene: TRBJ1-1
abundance: .
v_gene: TRBV10-3
CDR3nt: TGTGCCATCAGTGAGGCGCAGGGGTCGAACACTGAAGCTTTCTTT
CDR3aa: CAISEAQGSNTEAFF

d_gene: .
j_gene: TRBJ1-4
abundance: once
v_gene: TRBV9
CDR3nt: TGTGCCAGCAGCGTAGCACTGGCAACTAATGAAAAACTGTTTTTT
CDR3aa: CASSVALATNEKLFF

d_gene: .
j_gene: TRBJ1-2
abundance: once
v_gene: TRBV2
CDR3nt: TGTGCCAGCAGTGACCGAGGGGACGGTATTAACTATGGCTACACCTTC
CDR3aa: CASSDRGDGINYGYTF

d_gene: .
j_gene: TRBJ2-5
abundance: .
v_gene: TRBV5-5
CDR3nt: TGTGCCAGCAGCTTGTTCGGGGATGGGACCCAGTACTTC
CDR3aa: CASSLFGDGTQYF

d_gene: .
j_gene: TRBJ2-3
abundance: .
v_gene: TRBV24-1
CDR3nt: TGTGCCACCGCAAATGGGGGGGATACGCAGTATTTT
CDR3aa: CATANGGDTQYF

d_gene: TRBD2
j_gene: TRBJ2-2
abundance: few
v_gene: TRBV24-1
CDR3nt: TGTGCCACCAGTGATGTCGGGACTAGCGTATCCGGGGAGCTGTTTTTT
CDR3aa: CATSDVGTSVSGELFF

d_gene: TRBD2
j_gene: TRBJ2-2
abundance: .
v_gene: TRBV4-1
CDR3nt: TGCGCCAGCAGCCAAGAGGGACTAGCGCCCGGGGAGCTGTTTTTT
CDR3aa: CASSQEGLAPGELFF

d_gene: TRBD2
j_gene: TRBJ2-5
abundance: few
v_gene: TRBV29-1
CDR3nt: TGCAGCGTTGCAGAACCGGGACGAGCGGGAGGAGAGACCCAGTACTTC
CDR3aa: CSVAEPGRAGGETQYF

d_gene: .
j_gene: TRBJ2-4
abundance: few
v_gene: TRBV27
CDR3nt: TGTGCCAGCAGTTTATCGCCCGGCGCGGGAGCCAAAAACATTCAGTACTTC
CDR3aa: CASSLSPGAGAKNIQYF

d_gene: TRBD1
j_gene: TRBJ2-3
abundance: few
v_gene: TRBV7-8
CDR3nt: TGTGCCAGCAGCTTTCGGGGACAGTTTAGCACAGATACGCAGTATTTT
CDR3aa: CASSFRGQFSTDTQYF

d_gene: .
j_gene: TRBJ2-3
abundance: .
v_gene: TRBV7-6
CDR3nt: TGTGCCAGCAGCTTAGCGGGATTCAACACAGATACGCAGTATTTT
CDR3aa: CASSLAGFNTDTQYF

d_gene: .
j_gene: TRBJ1-5
abundance: .
v_gene: TRBV20-1
CDR3nt: TGCAGTGCCCAGTCGGATCGGGTACAGCCCCAGCATTTT
CDR3aa: CSAQSDRVQPQHF

d_gene: .
j_gene: TRBJ2-3
abundance: few
v_gene: TRBV4-2
CDR3nt: TGTGCCAGCAGCCAAACCGCGGGAAAGACAGATACGCAGTATTTT
CDR3aa: CASSQTAGKTDTQYF

d_gene: .
j_gene: TRBJ2-1
abundance: .
v_gene: TRBV6-2/TRBV6-3
CDR3nt: TGTGCCAGCAGTCCGGTCGCATCGACTGAGCAGTTCTTC
CDR3aa: CASSPVASTEQFF

d_gene: TRBD2
j_gene: TRBJ2-1
abundance: .
v_gene: TRBV7-2
CDR3nt: TGTGCCAGCAGCCTAACTAGCGGGAGTGTCGATGAGCAGTTCTTC
CDR3aa: CASSLTSGSVDEQFF

d_gene: .
j_gene: TRBJ2-1
abundance: .
v_gene: TRBV6-5
CDR3nt: TGTGCCAGCAGTTATGGGCCCGGGGTCGATGAGCAGTTCTTC
CDR3aa: CASSYGPGVDEQFF

d_gene: TRBD2
j_gene: TRBJ2-1
abundance: few
v_gene: TRBV2
CDR3nt: TGTGCCAGCAGTGGAGCGGGAGTCTACAATGAGCAGTTCTTC
CDR3aa: CASSGAGVYNEQFF

d_gene: TRBD1
j_gene: TRBJ2-5
abundance: .
v_gene: TRBV29-1
CDR3nt: TGCAGCGTGGAGCCGGGACAGGGGCGAGAACCCCAAGAGACCCAGTACTTC
CDR3aa: CSVEPGQGREPQETQYF

d_gene: TRBD2
j_gene: TRBJ2-7
abundance: few
v_gene: TRBV6-6
CDR3nt: TGTGCCAGCAGTTCCAACCTTCTAGCGGGAACTGAGCAGTACTTC
CDR3aa: CASSSNLLAGTEQYF

d_gene: .
j_gene: TRBJ2-1
abundance: .
v_gene: TRBV6-2/TRBV6-3
CDR3nt: TGTGCCAGCAGTTACGAGGCCTACAATGGGCAGTTCTTC
CDR3aa: CASSYEAYNGQFF

d_gene: .
j_gene: TRBJ2-3
abundance: few
v_gene: TRBV20-1
CDR3nt: TGCAGTGCTAGAGGGCGGGGTCGAGTCCGGGCAGATACGCAGTATTTT
CDR3aa: CSARGRGRVRADTQYF

d_gene: TRBD2
j_gene: TRBJ2-7
abundance: few
v_gene: TRBV3-1
CDR3nt: TGTGCCAGCAGCACCCGGGACTATCGGAACGAGCAGTACTTC
CDR3aa: CASSTRDYRNEQYF

d_gene: TRBD2
j_gene: TRBJ2-7
abundance: .
v_gene: TRBV25-1
CDR3nt: TGTGCCAGCAGTGAATTTGGTAGCGGGAGGGCCTACTACGAGCAGTACTTC
CDR3aa: CASSEFGSGRAYYEQYF

d_gene: .
j_gene: TRBJ2-5
abundance: .
v_gene: TRBV13
CDR3nt: TGTGCCAGCAGCTCCCCACAGGGTCTTGAAGAGACCCAGTACTTC
CDR3aa: CASSSPQGLEETQYF

d_gene: .
j_gene: TRBJ2-7
abundance: .
v_gene: TRBV12-3/TRBV12-4
CDR3nt: TGTGCCAGCTCGGTCCTAGCGACCTACGAGCAGTACTTC
CDR3aa: CASSVLATYEQYF